This T cell receptor beta chain was observed in a study of blood T cell repertoires in COVID-19. Whole-study context: The samples span acute and convalescent COVID-19 from the United States, Italy and Spain. In each case, the material was cDNA or gDNA derived from T cells, B-cell-depleted T cells, or PBMCs.

The V end lost 7 bases, the J end lost 3 bases, and 16 bases lay between the germline ends. In germline, CDR1 is LNHDA, CDR2 SQIVND (reference sequence). CDR3 length: 15 amino acids. As originally analysed: Amplified reference gene primers provided the basis for estimating nucleated cell counts. Using immunoSEQ multiplex PCR, the repertoire was profiled, and TCRdb retains in-frame clones only, with some absent. That table supplies the V and J calls and clone size; D and trimming were determined from the DNA. The profile shows 160,000 or so clones, about 80% of them singletons. This clonotype originated in a woman older than 75 with acute or convalescent COVID-19. The genes are TRBV19 and TRBJ1-3; D gene uncertain. Sequenced input: peripheral blood. The CDR3 protein is CASIRTGKNGNTIYF. The CDR3 DNA reads as TGTGCCAGTATTCGGACGGGAAAGAATGGAAACACCATATATTTT.